One sample yielded the 12 T cell receptor beta chains listed below, sequenced in a study of blood T cell repertoires in COVID-19. TCRdb keeps only in-frame clones here, not all; method: immunoSEQ multiplex PCR. Here the sample spans 200,000 or so clones, roughly four fifths being singletons. Sequencing input: peripheral blood. The origin of the receptors is a human donor with acute or convalescent COVID-19. The donor label of this sample is uncertain.

V and J are TRBV5-1 and TRBJ2-6; maybe TRBD1 (5 bases). CDR3 length: 17 residues. V dropped 4 bases and J dropped 0 bases, with 14 bases sitting between them. Germline CDR1 is SGHRS and CDR2 is YFSETQ. CDR3 coding DNA: TGCGCCAGCAGCCCCTACCTGACAGCCTCTGGGGCCAACGTCCTGACTTTC. Its protein product is CASSPYLTASGANVLTF.

The chain carries TRBV5-1 and TRBJ2-3, with 13 bases identical to TRBD2. From germline, CDR1 is SGHRS and CDR2 YFSETQ. This CDR3 is 16 amino acids long. The V gene end was trimmed by 7 bases and the J gene end by 4 bases; junction bases not matched to a gene: 9. The CDR3 loop is CASHPGLAGASDTQYF. CDR3 coding DNA: TGCGCCAGCCACCCAGGACTAGCGGGAGCTTCAGATACGCAGTATTTT.

The chain carries TRBV29-1 and TRBJ2-7; tentatively, D is TRBD1 (6 bases). In germline, CDR1 is SQVTM, CDR2 ANQGSEA. V shed 1 base and J shed 2 bases, with 12 bases lying between them. The length of the CDR3 is 14 residues. CDR3 in DNA: TGCAGCGTTGAAGTTGGCAGGGGAACCTACGAGCAGTACTTC. Translating it yields CSVEVGRGTYEQYF.

The CDR3 DNA is TGTGCCAGCAGTTCGCCACCGGGACAGGGGGCGAAGCAGGGCAATGAGCAGTTCTTC. Its translation: CASSSPPGQGAKQGNEQFF. This chain uses TRBV27 with TRBJ2-1; 12 nucleotides agree with TRBD1. The CDR3 has 19 residues. After removal of 4 bases from V and 6 bases from J, the junction contained 16 bases not matched to a gene. CDR1 MNHEY and CDR2 SMNVEV come from the germline V gene (reference sequence).

V gene TRBV7-3 combines with J gene TRBJ2-3; tentative D call: TRBD1 (6 bases). The CDR3 is 14 residues long. V dropped 7 bases and J dropped 6 bases, with 17 bases sitting between them. Germline V lookup: CDR1 SGHTA, CDR2 FQGTGA. CDR3 nucleotide sequence: TGTGCCAGCACCTCGGGCGCCCAGGGGGATACGCAGTATTTT. Protein product: CASTSGAQGDTQYF. The complete variable domain, with remaining parts taken from reference TRBV7-3 and TRBJ2-3, reads GAGVSQTPSNKVTEKGKYVELRCDPISGHTALYWYRQSLGQGPEFLIYFQGTGAADDSGLPNDRFFAVRPEGSVSTLKIQRTERGDSAVYLCASTSGAQGDTQYFGPGTRLTVL.

The chain carries TRBV10-2 and TRBJ2-1; 8 bases are a match to TRBD2. This CDR3 is built from 17 residues. Unmatched junction bases numbered 14, after V lost 3 bases and J lost 7 bases. Germline assignment: CDR1 WSHSY and CDR2 SAAADI. The CDR3 DNA reads TGCGCCAGCAGTGATCCCTCGAGCGGGAGTTTTGGGAATGAGCAGTTCTTC. Its translation: CASSDPSSGSFGNEQFF.

V and J are TRBV3-1 (or the pseudogene TRBV3-2) and TRBJ1-2; TRBD1 matches at 8 bases. CDR3 size: 14 residues. CDR1 and CDR2 from the germline V gene are LGHDT and YNNKEL (reference sequence). With 0 bases clipped from V and 7 bases from J, the junction kept 4 bases outside the gene matches. The CDR3 protein is CASSQEWTGFGYTF. The CDR3 nucleotides read TGTGCCAGCAGCCAAGAATGGACAGGGTTTGGCTACACCTTC.

This chain connects TRBV29-1 to TRBJ1-1; tentatively, D is TRBD1 (5 bases). Per the germline V gene, CDR1 is SQVTM and CDR2 is ANQGSEA. The CDR3 is made up of 13 amino acids. V gave up 1 base and J gave up 8 bases, with 14 bases separating them. The CDR3 spells CSVEVRVGSEAFF. CDR3 sequence (DNA): TGCAGCGTTGAAGTCAGGGTGGGGTCGGAAGCTTTCTTT.

CDR3 DNA sequence: TGTGCCAGCAGCCTCACGACTAGCGTGACGGGCGAGCAGTACTTC. Translation: CASSLTTSVTGEQYF. The chain uses TRBV7-9 and TRBJ2-7; 8 positions match TRBD2. In germline, CDR1 is SEHNR, CDR2 FQNEAQ (reference sequence). The V gene end was trimmed by 5 bases and the J gene end by 6 bases; junction bases not matched to a gene: 12. CDR3 size: 15 residues. The full variable domain, completed using reference TRBV7-9 and TRBJ2-7, is DTGVSQNPRHKITKRGQNVTFRCDPISEHNRLYWYRQTLGQGPEFLTYFQNEAQLEKSRLLSDRFSAERPKGSFSTLEIQRTEQGDSAMYLCASSLTTSVTGEQYFGPGTRLTVT.

CDR3 sequence reads: CASSTGQVSFNYGYTF. For the CDR3, the DNA is TGCGCCAGCAGCACGGGACAGGTCTCCTTTAACTATGGCTACACCTTC. The J gene is TRBJ1-2, the V gene TRBV4-1; 8 bases match TRBD1. Unmatched junction bases numbered 9, after V lost 5 bases and J lost 1 base. Germline V gene lookup returns CDR1 MGHRA and CDR2 YSYEKL. This CDR3 spans 16 amino acids.

The chain recombines TRBV12-1 with TRBJ1-1; no DNA check was done on the table's D call, TRBD1. TRBV12-1 is assigned pseudogene status. This CDR3 region has 16 residues. CDR3 protein: CASSPRLTGGNTEAFF. The CDR3 DNA follows: TGTGCCAGCAGCCCACGATTGACAGGGGGGAACACTGAAGCTTTCTTT.

The genes are TRBV19 and TRBJ1-1; tentatively, D is TRBD1 (6 bases). The CDR3 runs 13 residues. V was clipped by 5 bases and J by 11 bases, with 18 bases between them. In germline, CDR1 is LNHDA, CDR2 SQIVND (reference sequence). CDR3 in DNA: TGTGCCAGTAGTGGCAACAGGGATCGGATTGCTTTCTTT. Protein: CASSGNRDRIAFF.